One and the same sample provided the 14 T cell receptor beta chains below, sequenced in a study of cytomegalovirus exposure and HLA in healthy donors. Researchers ran the PCR with 60 Vbeta and 13 Jbeta primers. TCRdb's table, derived via immunoSEQ multiplex PCR, lists solely in-frame clones and lacks some. The table records 200,000 to 250,000 clones, about 74% of them present only once. Sequenced input: PBMCs. The receptors originated from a woman aged 25 to 39 in good health and CMV-seronegative.

The chain combines TRBV6-6 with TRBJ1-2; 10 bases are shared with TRBD1. The germline V gene has CDR1 MNHNY and CDR2 SVGAGI (reference sequence). CDR3 length equals 15 residues. Unmatched junction bases numbered 4, after V lost 2 bases and J lost 4 bases. CDR3 in amino acids: CASSYRDRGAYGYTF. The CDR3 DNA sequence: TGTGCCAGCAGTTACAGGGACAGGGGCGCCTATGGCTACACCTTC.

This clone occurred a few times. V usage is TRBV6-6 and J usage is TRBJ1-2; D ambiguous. Germline CDR1 MNHNY, CDR2 SVGAGI (reference sequence). The CDR3 extends over 14 amino acids. Deletions cut 3 bases from V and 2 bases from J, with 10 bases between. The CDR3 is CASSYGSGNYGYTF. CDR3 sequence (DNA): TGTGCCAGCAGTTATGGATCGGGAAACTATGGCTACACCTTC.

This rearrangement joins TRBV6-1 to TRBJ2-2; D may be TRBD1 (5 bases). The germline gives CDR1 MNHNS, CDR2 SASEGT. Trimming pared 1 base from V and 6 bases from J, leaving 12 bases between. The CDR3 runs to 15 residues. The CDR3 DNA follows: TGTGCCAGCAGTGAAGACCCTACAGGACCCGGGGAGCTGTTTTTT. As protein: CASSEDPTGPGELFF.

The chain joins TRBV6-1 to TRBJ1-5; perhaps TRBD1 as D (5 bases). The CDR3 length is 15 residues. With 2 bases removed from V and 4 bases from J, the gap between germline ends came to 12 bases. Germline CDR1 reads MNHNS; CDR2 reads SASEGT. Here the CDR3 reads CASSESTAPNQPQHF. CDR3 DNA: TGTGCCAGCAGTGAATCGACAGCGCCAAATCAGCCCCAGCATTTT.

The chain has TRBV6-6 and TRBJ1-4; D not certain. V lost 6 bases, J lost 10 bases, and 21 bases lay in between. The germline gives CDR1 MNHNY, CDR2 SVGAGI (reference sequence). The CDR3 spans 15 residues. CDR3 DNA sequence: TGTGCCAGCAGCCTAACGCGAGTCGAAACTGTAAAACTGTTTTTT. As protein: CASSLTRVETVKLFF.

Note on this clone: This may stem from a read error, because a much larger clone lies one nucleotide away. This likely comes from a read error, as the CDR3 has no conserved phenylalanine or tryptophan at its end. The gene calls are TRBV7-8 and TRBJ2-7; a possible D gene is TRBD2 (7 bases). Trimming removed 6 bases at V and 6 bases at J, with 15 bases between. This CDR3 spans 13 amino acids. In germline, CDR1 is SGHVS, CDR2 FQNEAQ. The CDR3 DNA reads TGTGCCAGCAGTCTGGGGGCGGGGGTCGAGCAGTACTTG. This sequence encodes CASSLGAGVEQYL.

The rearrangement joins TRBV2 to TRBJ2-2; TRBD2 aligns across 8 bases. Germline V gene data show CDR1 as SNHLY and CDR2 as FYNNEI. After removal of 5 bases from V and 1 base from J, the junction contained 3 bases not matched to a gene. The CDR3 is made up of 15 amino acids. This chain's CDR3 is CASSPGLENTGELFF. The CDR3 nucleotides read TGTGCCAGCAGTCCGGGACTAGAGAACACCGGGGAGCTGTTTTTT.

Notes on this clone: This sample also contains other DNA sequences that code for the same CDR3. This chain uses TRBV7-9 with TRBJ2-7; D gene unclear. Germline V gene lookup returns CDR1 SEHNR and CDR2 FQNEAQ (reference sequence). V lost 3 bases and J 0 bases, leaving 3 bases between the germline ends. CDR3 length equals 12 residues. The CDR3 sequence is CASSFSSYEQYF. CDR3 coding DNA: TGTGCCAGCAGCTTCAGCTCCTACGAGCAGTACTTC.

The chain carries TRBV19 and TRBJ2-7; tentative D call: TRBD1 (6 bases). The CDR3 is made up of 14 amino acids. Germline lookup yields CDR1 LNHDA and CDR2 SQIVND (reference sequence). Deletions cut 2 bases from V and 2 bases from J, with 10 bases between. The CDR3 here is CASSIQAGAYEQYF. In DNA, the CDR3 is TGTGCCAGTAGTATACAGGCAGGGGCCTACGAGCAGTACTTC. The full variable domain, in which reference TRBV19 and TRBJ2-7 provide the parts outside the CDR3, is DGGITQSPKYLFRKEGQNVTLSCEQNLNHDAMYWYRQDPGQGLRLIYYSQIVNDFQKGDIAEGYSVSREKKESFPLTVTSAQKNPTAFYLCASSIQAGAYEQYFGPGTRLTVT.

Remarks on this clone: The junction and the germline gene differ at one end; a read error may be behind it. The chain employs TRBV7-7 and TRBJ1-1; the D is unclear. Germline CDR1 reads SSHAT; CDR2 reads FNYEAQ (reference sequence). The CDR3 runs to 13 residues. This CDR3 reads CASSLAGNTEAFF. The DNA for the CDR3 is TGTGCTAGCAGCTTAGCCGGGAACACTGAAGCTTTCTTT.

The table lists this clone with a few counts. This chain links TRBV19 with TRBJ2-7; TRBD1 matches 11 bases. The CDR3 totals 16 residues. J gave up 4 bases and V 5 bases, and 10 bases lay outside the gene matches. Germline CDR1 reads LNHDA; CDR2 reads SQIVND (reference sequence). CDR3 amino acids: CASSRRNRDRGYEQYF. The CDR3 coding sequence is TGTGCCAGTAGTCGAAGGAACCGGGACAGGGGGTACGAGCAGTACTTC. Based on the CDR3 plus reference TRBV19 and TRBJ2-7, the full variable domain is DGGITQSPKYLFRKEGQNVTLSCEQNLNHDAMYWYRQDPGQGLRLIYYSQIVNDFQKGDIAEGYSVSREKKESFPLTVTSAQKNPTAFYLCASSRRNRDRGYEQYFGPGTRLTVT.

The CDR3 loop reads CSVALNTEAFF. DNA of the CDR3: TGCAGCGTTGCCTTGAACACTGAAGCTTTCTTT. The chain joins TRBV29-1 to TRBJ1-1; D is undetermined. CDR3 size: 11 residues. The germline CDR1 and CDR2 sequences are SQVTM and ANQGSEA. Trimming took 4 bases from V and 0 from J, leaving 3 bases between them.

In its sample, this clone was seen once. The gene calls are TRBV5-4 and TRBJ2-1; 7 bases match TRBD1. There are 15 residues in the CDR3. J lost 0 bases, V lost 5 bases, and 5 bases had no gene match. Germline CDR1 reads SGHNT; CDR2 reads YYREEE (reference sequence). For the CDR3, the DNA is TGTGCCAGCAGTACTCGACAGGGCTCCTACAATGAGCAGTTCTTC. This codes for CASSTRQGSYNEQFF.

J is TRBJ2-7 and V is TRBV7-9; D is unclear. From germline, CDR1 is SEHNR and CDR2 FQNEAQ (reference sequence). The V end was cut by 0 bases, the J end by 3 bases, with 6 bases between. The CDR3 covers 13 residues. The CDR3: CASSLAGGYEQYF. The CDR3 region has the DNA TGTGCCAGCAGCTTAGCCGGCGGCTACGAGCAGTACTTC.